The 13 T cell receptor beta chains below come from one sample, sequenced in a study of T cell repertoires in MIS-A myocarditis. Measured with immunoSEQ multiplex PCR; TCRdb has only the in-frame clones, and not every one. The profile shows 7,000 or so clones, approximately 80% of them singletons. Source material: right inferior lung lobe tissue obtained at autopsy. These receptors were taken from a man younger than 35 with fulminant myocarditis from multisystem inflammatory syndrome in adults (MIS-A) after COVID-19.

The chain has TRBV28 and TRBJ2-3, with TRBD2 identical over 13 bases. Germline-derived CDR1 and CDR2 are MDHEN and SYDVKM. V was clipped by 6 bases and J by 0 bases; unmatched bases: 12. The CDR3 length is 19 residues. The CDR3 DNA sequence: TGTGCCAGCAGACCATGGACTAGCGGGAGATGGCGGAGCACAGATACGCAGTATTTT. This translates into CASRPWTSGRWRSTDTQYF.

The CDR3 loop is CASSIGRQGNQPQHF. Written as DNA, the CDR3 is TGTGCCAGTAGTATAGGGCGGCAGGGCAATCAGCCCCAGCATTTT. The chain combines TRBV19 with TRBJ1-5; D is ambiguous. Germline V lookup: CDR1 LNHDA, CDR2 SQIVND (reference sequence). This CDR3 has 15 residues. V was pared by 1 base and J by 2 bases, with 9 bases between.

This clone was observed a handful of times. The V gene is TRBV28, the J gene TRBJ2-2; 8 nucleotides line up with TRBD1. The CDR3 loop spans 15 amino acids. V lost 5 bases and J lost 7; bases outside the gene matches: 9. Per germline, CDR1 MDHEN and CDR2 SYDVKM. The CDR3: CASSPHRGVGGELFF. The CDR3 DNA sequence: TGTGCCAGCAGTCCACACAGGGGGGTTGGCGGGGAGCTGTTTTTT.

The chain links TRBV2 to TRBJ2-6, with 7 bases identical to TRBD1. The CDR3 sequence is 16 residues long. Germline V CDR1 and CDR2: SNHLY, FYNNEI. The V gene end was trimmed by 8 bases and the J gene end by 0 bases; junction bases not matched to a gene: 7. The CDR3 loop is CASSTGAVSGANVLTF. DNA of the CDR3: TGTGCCAGCTCCACAGGGGCGGTCTCTGGGGCCAACGTCCTGACTTTC.

The J gene is TRBJ1-3, the V gene TRBV5-4; D ambiguous. This CDR3 contains 15 residues. V was clipped by 0 bases and J by 0 bases, with 7 bases between them. Germline V gene sequence: CDR1 SGHNT, CDR2 YYREEE (reference sequence). In DNA form, the CDR3 reads TGTGCCAGCAGCTTGGGCCCGGCCTCTGGAAACACCATATATTTT. Translated, it gives CASSLGPASGNTIYF.

The rearrangement uses TRBV2 and TRBJ2-5, with D possibly matching TRBD1 (6 bases). This CDR3 is built from 15 residues. CDR1 SNHLY and CDR2 FYNNEI come from the germline V gene. Trimming left V 6 bases short and J 2 bases short, with 16 bases between. CDR3 in amino acids: CASSPTGTTQETQYF. CDR3 nucleotide sequence: TGTGCCAGCAGCCCGACCGGGACAACGCAAGAGACCCAGTACTTC.

V and J are TRBV27 and TRBJ1-1; D is uncertain. Germline loops: CDR1 MNHEY, CDR2 SMNVEV (reference sequence). Trimming took off 0 bases at V and 0 bases at J, with 8 bases between the two ends. There are 15 residues in the CDR3. The DNA of the CDR3 is TGTGCCAGCAGTTTATCTGCTTGGATGAACACTGAAGCTTTCTTT. Amino acid sequence: CASSLSAWMNTEAFF.

In its sample, this clone was seen a few times. The CDR3 is CASSEWGGRGGDTQYF. In DNA form, the CDR3 reads TGTGCCAGCAGTGAATGGGGTGGGAGAGGAGGAGATACGCAGTATTTT. This chain connects TRBV6-1 to TRBJ2-3; perhaps TRBD2 as D (5 bases). Trimming shortened V by 2 bases and J by 5 bases, and 17 bases separated the two germline ends. CDR3 size: 16 residues. Germline V CDR1 and CDR2: MNHNS, SASEGT.

The CDR3 DNA reads as TGTGCCAGCAGGTGGATACCAAACACTGAAGCTTTCTTT. Amino acids: CASRWIPNTEAFF. The chain is built from TRBV28 and TRBJ1-1; D remains unclear. CDR3 size: 13 residues. The germline V gene encodes CDR1 MDHEN and CDR2 SYDVKM. Trimming shortened V by 6 bases and J by 2 bases, and 10 bases separated the two germline ends.

This chain connects TRBV27 to TRBJ2-7; 12 bases fit TRBD2. The CDR3 is 18 amino acids. J was trimmed by 0 bases and V by 2 bases; bases with no gene match: 8. Germline CDR1 and CDR2: MNHEY and SMNVEV (reference sequence). The CDR3 nucleotides read TGTGCCAGCAGTTTAAAATTGGGACTAGCGGGTATCTCCTACGAGCAGTACTTC. Amino acid sequence: CASSLKLGLAGISYEQYF.

This chain links TRBV6-5 with TRBJ1-4, with D uncertain. The CDR3 is made up of 11 amino acids. Germline V lookup: CDR1 MNHEY, CDR2 SVGAGI. The V and J ends lost 4 bases and 10 bases respectively, with 7 bases between them. As DNA, the CDR3 is TGTGCCAGCAGTTTGGACGGAAAACTGTTTTTT. Its protein is CASSLDGKLFF.

This rearrangement joins TRBV6-5 to TRBJ2-7; D perhaps matches TRBD1 (5 bases). The ends were cut back, 5 bases at V and 8 bases at J, with 16 bases in the middle. The CDR3 contains 13 residues. CDR1 is MNHEY and CDR2 is SVGAGI in the germline V gene. CDR3 coding DNA: TGTGCCAGCAGTCCGGACCCAGGGAACAAGCAGTACTTC. It codes for CASSPDPGNKQYF.

This clone was counted only a few times. The chain recombines TRBV5-4 with TRBJ2-1; TRBD2 aligns across 10 bases. From germline, CDR1 is SGHNT and CDR2 YYREEE (reference sequence). The CDR3 has 15 residues. The V segment lost 4 bases and the J segment 6 bases; nucleotides outside the gene matches: 7. This CDR3 is CASSRTSGAFNEQFF. Written as DNA, the CDR3 is TGTGCCAGCAGCCGGACTAGCGGAGCTTTCAATGAGCAGTTCTTC. Supplemented by reference TRBV5-4 and TRBJ2-1, the full variable domain reads ETGVTQSPTHLIKTRGQQVTLRCSSQSGHNTVSWYQQALGQGPQFIFQYYREEENGRGNFPPRFSGLQFPNYSSELNVNALELDDSALYLCASSRTSGAFNEQFFGPGTRLTVL.